The present TCR beta chain was sequenced within a study of CD8 T cells in ankylosing spondylitis. Researchers built TCR beta libraries using quantitative 5'-RACE with molecular barcodes. TCRdb fed the 5' RACE reads into MiXCR, producing one record per CDR3 protein. The sample has about 480,000 distinct CDR3 sequences, 15% to 20% seen once. The CDR3 runs to 19 residues. Germline CDR1 is SEHNR and CDR2 is FQNEAQ (reference sequence). V lost 3 bases and J 5 bases, leaving 29 bases between the germline ends. With regard to this clonotype: Its matching antigen is unknown.

Findings of the study overall: Clones linked to disease were reported to show significant enrichment in matched ankylosing spondylitis synovial fluid. Existing reports had already noted some motif variants in reactive arthritis synovial fluid and blood. Within ankylosing spondylitis blood, a TCR beta motif made up of seven to nine highly homologous variants appeared to be characteristic. With a CD8+ phenotype, disease-linked clones were relatively rare in peripheral blood.

The gene calls are TRBV7-9 and TRBJ2-7; D may be TRBD1 or TRBD2 (5 bases each). The origin of this receptor is a male donor with ankylosing spondylitis. The sequencing input was blood, either unsorted or a sorted T cell fraction (not recorded which). The CDR3 region has the DNA TGTGCCAGCAGCTTTTGGCCCCGACTACCGGGGCCACAGAGGGACGAGCAGTACTTC. It yields the protein CASSFWPRLPGPQRDEQYF.